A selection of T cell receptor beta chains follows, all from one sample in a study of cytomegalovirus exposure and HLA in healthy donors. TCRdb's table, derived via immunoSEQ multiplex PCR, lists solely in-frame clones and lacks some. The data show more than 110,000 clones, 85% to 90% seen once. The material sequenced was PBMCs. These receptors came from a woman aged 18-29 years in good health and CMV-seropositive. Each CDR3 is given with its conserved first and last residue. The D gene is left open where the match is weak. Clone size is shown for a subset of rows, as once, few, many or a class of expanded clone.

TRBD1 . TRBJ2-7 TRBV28 TGTGCCAGCAGTTTACAAACCGCCGGGACAGGGGATTTCTCCGAGCAGTACTTC CASSLQTAGTGDFSEQYF
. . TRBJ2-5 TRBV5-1 TGCGCCAGCAGCTCACAGGGACGCGGACAGCAAGAGACCCAGTACTTC CASSSQGRGQQETQYF
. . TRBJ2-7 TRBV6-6 TGTGCCAGCAGCCCTATGTTCTCCACCTACGAGCAGTACTTC CASSPMFSTYEQYF
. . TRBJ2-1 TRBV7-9 TGTGCCAGCAGCTCCGACTCGACGGCTGAGCAGTTCTTC CASSSDSTAEQFF
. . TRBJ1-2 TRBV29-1 TGCAGCGTTGGAGCAGGTACCTATGGCTACACCTTC CSVGAGTYGYTF
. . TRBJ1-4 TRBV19 TGTGCCAGTAGTACGACAGTAAATAGGAGGGTCGCAACTAATGAAAAACTGTTTTTT CASSTTVNRRVATNEKLFF
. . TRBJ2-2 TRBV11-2 TGTGCCAGCAGCTTAGAGCAGTTGAACACCGGGGAGCTGTTTTTT CASSLEQLNTGELFF
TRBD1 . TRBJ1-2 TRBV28 TGTGCCAGCAGTCTGCCGGGACAGGGTTATGGCTACACCTTC CASSLPGQGYGYTF
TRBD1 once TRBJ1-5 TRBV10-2 TGCGCCAGCTATGCCGGGACAGGGATTTATAGCAATCAGCCCCAGCATTTT CASYAGTGIYSNQPQHF
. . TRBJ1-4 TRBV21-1 TGTGCCAGCAGCAAAGAACAGGGAACTGAAAAACTGTTTTTT CASSKEQGTEKLFF
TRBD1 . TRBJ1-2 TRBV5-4 TGTGCCAGCAGCTTTGACAGGGGGCAGGTCTATGGCTACACCTTC CASSFDRGQVYGYTF
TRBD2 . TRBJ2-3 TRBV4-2 TGTGCCAGCAGCCAAGTGTCCAGCGGGGGGGCAACAGATACGCAGTATTTT CASSQVSSGGATDTQYF
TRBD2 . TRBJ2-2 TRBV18 TGTGCCAGCTCACCCCGGCTTCTAGCGGGAGATACCGGGGAGCTGTTTTTT CASSPRLLAGDTGELFF
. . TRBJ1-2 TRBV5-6 TGTGCCAGCAGCCCTGGACAGAGCGGCTACACCTTC CASSPGQSGYTF
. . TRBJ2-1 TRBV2 TGTGCCAGCAGTGAAGCAGCAGGGGCCTACAATGAGCAGTTCTTC CASSEAAGAYNEQFF
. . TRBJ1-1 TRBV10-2 TGCGCCAGCAGCGGACTGAAGAACACTGAAGCTTTCTTT CASSGLKNTEAFF
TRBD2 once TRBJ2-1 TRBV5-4 TGTGCCAGCAGCTTACTAGCGGTGAGCTCCTACAATGAGCAGTTCTTC CASSLLAVSSYNEQFF
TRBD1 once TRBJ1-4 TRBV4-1 TGCGCCAGCAGCCAAGTCCGGGGGACAGGGGTAGAAAAACTGTTTTTT CASSQVRGTGVEKLFF
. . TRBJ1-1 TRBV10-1 TGCGCCAGCAGTGTTGCGACGGGGCCGGGACACCTGAACACTGAAGCTTTCTTT CASSVATGPGHLNTEAFF
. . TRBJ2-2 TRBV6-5 TGTGCCAGCTGGAGGAGGACGGATACCGGGGAGCTGTTTTTT CASWRRTDTGELFF
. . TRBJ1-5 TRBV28 TGTGCCAGCAGTTTATGGGGGGAGGCGGATCAGCCCCAGCATTTT CASSLWGEADQPQHF